This TCR beta chain came from a study of T cells in Graves' hyperthyroidism and ophthalmopathy. Study results and caveats: Among clonotypes expanded in thyroid above 0.001, most were also found in blood.

CDR3 length equals 15 residues. The J segment lost 0 bases and the V segment lost 6 bases, leaving 5 bases of the junction unmatched. This clonotype came up a few times. Its antigen is unknown. Using RNA transcripts as the source, TCR beta CDR3 regions were amplified. The HTBI primer set served for first-round RT-PCR of the TCR CDR3. TCRdb passed the multiplex PCR reads through MiXCR, listing each CDR3 protein once. The sample includes hundreds of thousands of distinct CDR3 sequences, about 13% of them seen just once. The sequenced sample consisted of blood. This TCR derives from a woman between 18 and 29 years old with Graves' hyperthyroidism. V usage is TRBV12-3 or TRBV12-4 and J usage is TRBJ1-5, with TRBD1 identical over 7 bases. The CDR3 DNA reads TGTGCCAGCAGGACCGGGACAGATAGCAATCAGCCCCAGCATTTT. It codes for CASRTGTDSNQPQHF.